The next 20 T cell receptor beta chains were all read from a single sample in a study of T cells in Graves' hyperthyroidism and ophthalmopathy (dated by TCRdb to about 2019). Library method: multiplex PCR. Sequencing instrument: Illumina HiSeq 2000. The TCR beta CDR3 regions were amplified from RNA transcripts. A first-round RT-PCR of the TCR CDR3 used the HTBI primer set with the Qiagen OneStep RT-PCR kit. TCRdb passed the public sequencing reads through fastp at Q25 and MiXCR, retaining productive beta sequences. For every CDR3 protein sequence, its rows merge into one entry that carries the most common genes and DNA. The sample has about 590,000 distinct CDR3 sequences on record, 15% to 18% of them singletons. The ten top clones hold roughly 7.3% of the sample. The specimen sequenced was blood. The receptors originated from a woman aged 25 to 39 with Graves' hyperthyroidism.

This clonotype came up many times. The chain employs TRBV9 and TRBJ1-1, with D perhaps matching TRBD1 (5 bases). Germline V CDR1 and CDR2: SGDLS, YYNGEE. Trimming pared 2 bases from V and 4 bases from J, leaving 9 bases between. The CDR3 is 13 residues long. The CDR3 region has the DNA TGTGCCAGCAGCGTTGGGGGGTCCACTGAAGCTTTCTTT. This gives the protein CASSVGGSTEAFF.

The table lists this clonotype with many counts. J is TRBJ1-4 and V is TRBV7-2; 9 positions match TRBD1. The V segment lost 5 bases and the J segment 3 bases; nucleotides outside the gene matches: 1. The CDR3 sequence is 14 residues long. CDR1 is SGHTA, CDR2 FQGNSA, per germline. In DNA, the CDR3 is TGTGCCAGCAGCAGGGACAGGGCTAATGAAAAACTGTTTTTT. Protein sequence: CASSRDRANEKLFF. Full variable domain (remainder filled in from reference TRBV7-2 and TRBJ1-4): GAGVSQSPSNKVTEKGKDVELRCDPISGHTALYWYRQSLGQGLEFLIYFQGNSAPDKSGLPSDRFSAERTGGSVSTLTIQRTQQEDSAVYLCASSRDRANEKLFFGSGTQLSVL.

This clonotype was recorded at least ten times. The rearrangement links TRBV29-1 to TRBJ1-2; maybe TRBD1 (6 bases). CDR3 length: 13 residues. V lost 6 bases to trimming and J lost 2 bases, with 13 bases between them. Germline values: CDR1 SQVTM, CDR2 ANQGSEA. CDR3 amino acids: CSVSRGNNYGYTF. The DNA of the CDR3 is TGCAGCGTCTCCAGGGGAAACAACTATGGCTACACCTTC. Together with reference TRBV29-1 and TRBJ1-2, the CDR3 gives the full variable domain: SAVISQKPSRDICQRGTSLTIQCQVDSQVTMMFWYRQQPGQSLTLIATANQGSEATYESGFVIDKFPISRPNLTFSTLTVSNMSPEDSSIYLCSVSRGNNYGYTFGSGTRLTVV.

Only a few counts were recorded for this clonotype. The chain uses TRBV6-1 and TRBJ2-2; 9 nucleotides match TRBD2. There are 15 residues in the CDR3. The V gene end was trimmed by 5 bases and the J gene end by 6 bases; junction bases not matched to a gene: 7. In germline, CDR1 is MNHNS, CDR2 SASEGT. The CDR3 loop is CASSSSGTVPGELFF. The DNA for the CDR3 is TGTGCCAGCAGTTCTAGCGGGACAGTTCCCGGGGAGCTGTTTTTT.

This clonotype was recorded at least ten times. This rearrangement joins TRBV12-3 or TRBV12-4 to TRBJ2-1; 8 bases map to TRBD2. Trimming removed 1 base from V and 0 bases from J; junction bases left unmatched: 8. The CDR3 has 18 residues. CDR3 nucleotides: TGTGCCAGCAGTTTAGTTCCTCGACTAGCGAGCTCCTACAATGAGCAGTTCTTC. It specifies CASSLVPRLASSYNEQFF.

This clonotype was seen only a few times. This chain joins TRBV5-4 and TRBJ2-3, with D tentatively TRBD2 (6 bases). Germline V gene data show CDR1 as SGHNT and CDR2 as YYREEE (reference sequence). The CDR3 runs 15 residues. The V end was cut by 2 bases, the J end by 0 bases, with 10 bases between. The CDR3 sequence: CASSFGSGSTDTQYF. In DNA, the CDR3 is TGTGCCAGCAGCTTCGGGAGCGGGAGCACAGATACGCAGTATTTT.

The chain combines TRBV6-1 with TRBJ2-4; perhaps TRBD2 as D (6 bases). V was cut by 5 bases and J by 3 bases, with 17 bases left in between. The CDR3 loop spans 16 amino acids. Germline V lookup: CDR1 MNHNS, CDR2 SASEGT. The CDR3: CASSRTGGGGKNIQYF. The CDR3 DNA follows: TGTGCCAGCAGTCGGACCGGGGGTGGTGGCAAAAACATTCAGTACTTC.

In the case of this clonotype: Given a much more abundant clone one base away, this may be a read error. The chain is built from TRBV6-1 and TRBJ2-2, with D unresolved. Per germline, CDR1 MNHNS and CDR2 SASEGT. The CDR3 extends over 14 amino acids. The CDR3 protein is CASSEARNAGELFF. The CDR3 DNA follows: TGTGCCAGCAGTGAAGCAAGGAACGCCGGGGAGCTGTTTTTT.

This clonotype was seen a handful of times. CDR3 DNA: TGTGCCAGCAGCTTAGTAGGGAGCTCGGAGTCAAGCTCCTACGAGCAGTACTTC. Translation gives CASSLVGSSESSSYEQYF. The chain is built from TRBV7-9 and TRBJ2-7; maybe TRBD2 (5 bases). Per the germline V gene, CDR1 is SEHNR and CDR2 is FQNEAQ (reference sequence). V was cut by 1 base and J by 0 bases, with 19 bases left in between. This CDR3 region has 18 residues.

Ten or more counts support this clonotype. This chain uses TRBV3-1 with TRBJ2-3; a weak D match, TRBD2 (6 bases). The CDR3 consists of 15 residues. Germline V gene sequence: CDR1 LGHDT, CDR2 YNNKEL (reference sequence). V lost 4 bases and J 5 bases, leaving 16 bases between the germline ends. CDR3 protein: CASSRAGGREDTQYF. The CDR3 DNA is TGTGCCAGCAGCCGAGCAGGAGGGAGAGAAGATACGCAGTATTTT.

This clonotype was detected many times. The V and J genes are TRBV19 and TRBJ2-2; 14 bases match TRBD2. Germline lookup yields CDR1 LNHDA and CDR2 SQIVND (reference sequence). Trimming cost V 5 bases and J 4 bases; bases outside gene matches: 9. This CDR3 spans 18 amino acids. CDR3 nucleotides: TGTGCCAGTAGTCCGGGACTAGCGGGAGAGCTCGGCACCGGGGAGCTGTTTTTT. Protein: CASSPGLAGELGTGELFF. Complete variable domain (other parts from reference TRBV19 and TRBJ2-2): DGGITQSPKYLFRKEGQNVTLSCEQNLNHDAMYWYRQDPGQGLRLIYYSQIVNDFQKGDIAEGYSVSREKKESFPLTVTSAQKNPTAFYLCASSPGLAGELGTGELFFGEGSRLTVL.

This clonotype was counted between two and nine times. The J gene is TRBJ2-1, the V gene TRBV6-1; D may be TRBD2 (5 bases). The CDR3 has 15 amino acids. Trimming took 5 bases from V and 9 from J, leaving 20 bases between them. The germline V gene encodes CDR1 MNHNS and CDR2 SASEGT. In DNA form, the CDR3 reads TGTGCCAGCAGTCCCCGGGGTGGGGTTGGTAGTGAGCAGTTCTTC. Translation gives CASSPRGGVGSEQFF.

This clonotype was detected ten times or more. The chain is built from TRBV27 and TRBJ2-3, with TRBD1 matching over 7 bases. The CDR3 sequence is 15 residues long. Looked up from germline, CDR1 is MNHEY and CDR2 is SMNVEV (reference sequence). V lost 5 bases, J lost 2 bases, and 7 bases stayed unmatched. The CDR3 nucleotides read TGTGCCAGCAGTCCGAGGGACAGCCCCACAGATACGCAGTATTTT. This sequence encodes CASSPRDSPTDTQYF.

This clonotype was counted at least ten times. CDR3 residues: CASNMGQADTEAFF. CDR3 DNA sequence: TGTGCCAGCAACATGGGACAAGCGGACACTGAAGCTTTCTTT. The chain uses TRBV27 and TRBJ1-1, with a weak D call TRBD1 (6 bases). With 7 bases removed from V and 3 bases from J, the gap between germline ends came to 15 bases. This CDR3 is 14 amino acids long. Germline CDR1 reads MNHEY; CDR2 reads SMNVEV (reference sequence).

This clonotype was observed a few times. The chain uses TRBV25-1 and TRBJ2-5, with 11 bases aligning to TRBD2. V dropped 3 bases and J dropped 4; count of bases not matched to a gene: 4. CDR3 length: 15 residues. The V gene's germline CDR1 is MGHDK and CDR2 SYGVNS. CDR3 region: CASSEGLADRETQYF. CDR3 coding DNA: TGTGCCAGCAGTGAGGGACTAGCGGACCGAGAGACCCAGTACTTC.

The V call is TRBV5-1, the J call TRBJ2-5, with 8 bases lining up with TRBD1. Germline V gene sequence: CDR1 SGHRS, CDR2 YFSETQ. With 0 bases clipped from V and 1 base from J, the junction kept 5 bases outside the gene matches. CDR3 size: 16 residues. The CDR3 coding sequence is TGCGCCAGCAGCTTGGGTGGACAGGGACTCCAAGAGACCCAGTACTTC. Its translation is CASSLGGQGLQETQYF. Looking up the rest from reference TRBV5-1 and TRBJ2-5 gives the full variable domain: KAGVTQTPRYLIKTRGQQVTLSCSPISGHRSVSWYQQTPGQGLQFLFEYFSETQRNKGNFPGRFSGRQFSNSRSEMNVSTLELGDSALYLCASSLGGQGLQETQYFGPGTRLLVL.

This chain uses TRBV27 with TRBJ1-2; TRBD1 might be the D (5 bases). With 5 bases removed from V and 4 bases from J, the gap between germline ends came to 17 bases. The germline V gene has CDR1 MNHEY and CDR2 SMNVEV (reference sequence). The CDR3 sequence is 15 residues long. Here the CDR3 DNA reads TGTGCCAGCAGTGGCGGGGCTTACACGAGCTATGGCTACACCTTC. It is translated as CASSGGAYTSYGYTF.

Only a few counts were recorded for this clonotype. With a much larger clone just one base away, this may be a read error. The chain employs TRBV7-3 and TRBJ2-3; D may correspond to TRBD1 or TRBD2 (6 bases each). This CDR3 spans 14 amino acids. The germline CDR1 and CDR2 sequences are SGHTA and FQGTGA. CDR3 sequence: CASSFTRGADAQYF. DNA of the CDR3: TGTGCCAGCAGCTTTACTAGGGGGGCAGATGCGCAGTATTTT.

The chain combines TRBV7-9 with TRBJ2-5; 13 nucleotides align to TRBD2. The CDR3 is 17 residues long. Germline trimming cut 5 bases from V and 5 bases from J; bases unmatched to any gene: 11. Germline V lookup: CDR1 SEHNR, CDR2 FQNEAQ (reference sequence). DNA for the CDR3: TGTGCCAGCAGCCCCGGGACTAGCGGGAAAAATAAGGAGACCCAGTACTTC. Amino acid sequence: CASSPGTSGKNKETQYF.

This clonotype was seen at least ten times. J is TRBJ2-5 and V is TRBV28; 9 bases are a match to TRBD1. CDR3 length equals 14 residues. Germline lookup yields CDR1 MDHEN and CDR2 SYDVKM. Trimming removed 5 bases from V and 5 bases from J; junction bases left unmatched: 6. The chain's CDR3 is CASSDRDRVETQYF. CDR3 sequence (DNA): TGTGCCAGCAGTGACCGGGACAGGGTTGAGACCCAGTACTTC. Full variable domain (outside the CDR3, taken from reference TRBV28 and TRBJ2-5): DVKVTQSSRYLVKRTGEKVFLECVQDMDHENMFWYRQDPGLGLRLIYFSYDVKMKEKGDIPEGYSVSREKKERFSLILESASTNQTSMYLCASSDRDRVETQYFGPGTRLLVL.